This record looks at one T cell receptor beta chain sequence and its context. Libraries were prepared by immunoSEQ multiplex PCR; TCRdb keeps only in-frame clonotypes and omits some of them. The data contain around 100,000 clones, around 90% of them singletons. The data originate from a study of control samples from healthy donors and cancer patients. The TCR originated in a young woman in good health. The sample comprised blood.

The CDR3 DNA reads as TGCGCCAGCAGCCCACAGACTAGCGGGAGTTGGAATGAGCAGTTCTTC. Translating gives CASSPQTSGSWNEQFF. The chain employs TRBV5-1 and TRBJ2-1, with 12 bases identical to TRBD2. This CDR3 spans 16 amino acids. Looked up from germline, CDR1 is SGHRS and CDR2 is YFSETQ. The trim removed 4 bases at V and 7 bases at J, leaving 9 bases unmatched. The full variable domain, rest sourced from reference TRBV5-1 and TRBJ2-1, is KAGVTQTPRYLIKTRGQQVTLSCSPISGHRSVSWYQQTPGQGLQFLFEYFSETQRNKGNFPGRFSGRQFSNSRSEMNVSTLELGDSALYLCASSPQTSGSWNEQFFGPGTRLTVL.